A single sample gave rise to the 27 T cell receptor beta chains below, sequenced in a study of T cells after yellow fever vaccination. TCRdb re-analysed the 5' RACE reads in MiXCR, keeping a single row per CDR3 protein. This table holds 360,000 or so distinct CDR3 sequences, 11% found once. Sequenced here: PBMCs, sampled on the day of the first yellow fever vaccination. These receptor sequences come from a man aged 18 to 30 who received the YFV17D yellow fever vaccine.

The rearrangement links TRBV5-1 to TRBJ2-3; TRBD1 aligns across 8 bases. Unmatched junction bases numbered 19, after V lost 7 bases and J lost 0 bases. Germline CDR1 reads SGHRS; CDR2 reads YFSETQ. The CDR3 is made up of 19 amino acids. CDR3 in DNA: TGCGCCAGCGCCCCCGACCGGAGACAGGGGTATTCTAGCACAGATACGCAGTATTTT. Protein product: CASAPDRRQGYSSTDTQYF.

This clonotype occurred a few times. The J gene is TRBJ2-5, the V gene TRBV20-1, with 10 bases that match TRBD2. The V segment lost 1 base and the J segment 5 bases; nucleotides outside the gene matches: 16. Germline CDR1 reads DFQATT; CDR2 reads SNEGSKA (reference sequence). The CDR3 consists of 18 residues. CDR3 sequence (DNA): TGCAGTGCTAGAGGCCTCAATTTAGCGGGGGGCCAACCGGAGACCCAGTACTTC. Translation: CSARGLNLAGGQPETQYF.

The chain links TRBV27 to TRBJ2-2, with 8 bases fitting TRBD2. The CDR3 length is 13 residues. Germline values: CDR1 MNHEY, CDR2 SMNVEV (reference sequence). After removal of 7 bases from V and 4 bases from J, the junction contained 2 bases not matched to a gene. The CDR3 nucleotides read TGTGCCAGCAAACGGGGGGGCACCGGGGAGCTGTTTTTT. This translates into CASKRGGTGELFF.

This clonotype occurred a few times. The V call is TRBV5-6, the J call TRBJ2-6, with TRBD1 matching 9 bases. J lost 0 bases, V lost 5 bases, and 15 bases had no gene match. Germline CDR1 and CDR2: SGHDT and YYEEEE. The CDR3 runs 20 residues. CDR3 DNA sequence: TGTGCCAGCAGTTCGCTAGTGGTCCGGGACAGGGACTCTGGGGCCAACGTCCTGACTTTC. Protein: CASSSLVVRDRDSGANVLTF.

The chain combines TRBV18 with TRBJ1-3; D is ambiguous. Germline V gives CDR1 KGHSH, CDR2 LQKENI. The CDR3 totals 13 residues. V dropped 4 bases and J dropped 7 bases, with 11 bases sitting between them. For the CDR3, the DNA is TGTGCCAGCTCACGAGAGGTGTGGAACACCATATATTTT. Translated: CASSREVWNTIYF.

This chain connects TRBV12-3 or TRBV12-4 to TRBJ2-5; maybe TRBD1 (6 bases). This CDR3 is 13 amino acids long. V was clipped by 7 bases and J by 4 bases, with 13 bases between them. The CDR3 sequence is CASTPQGPETQYF. The CDR3 nucleotides are TGTGCCAGCACCCCACAGGGTCCAGAGACCCAGTACTTC.

This clonotype was found a few times. This sequence joins TRBV7-3 and TRBJ2-6; 7 bases match TRBD1. The V gene end was trimmed by 0 bases and the J gene end by 0 bases; junction bases not matched to a gene: 20. The germline gives CDR1 SGHTA, CDR2 FQGTGA. The CDR3 spans 23 residues. The CDR3 DNA reads as TGTGCCAGCAGCTTAACGATTCTCACTCAACTAGTTGGACAGGCCTCTGGGGCCAACGTCCTGACTTTC. It translates to CASSLTILTQLVGQASGANVLTF. Based on the CDR3 plus reference TRBV7-3 and TRBJ2-6, the full variable domain is GAGVSQTPSNKVTEKGKYVELRCDPISGHTALYWYRQSLGQGPEFLIYFQGTGAADDSGLPNDRFFAVRPEGSVSTLKIQRTERGDSAVYLCASSLTILTQLVGQASGANVLTFGAGSRLTVL.

The rearrangement joins TRBV4-3 to TRBJ2-1; TRBD1 or TRBD2 may be the D gene (5 bases each). The CDR3 length is 17 residues. Trimming left V 3 bases short and J 0 bases short, with 15 bases between. From germline, CDR1 is LGHNA and CDR2 YSLEER. CDR3 bases: TGCGCCAGCAGCCAGATGGGACCACAGTTCTCCTACAATGAGCAGTTCTTC. Its translation: CASSQMGPQFSYNEQFF.

This clonotype was found many times. The rearrangement links TRBV7-2 to TRBJ2-2; D is uncertain. The CDR3 extends over 13 amino acids. Trimming stripped 2 bases from V and 4 bases from J, with 5 bases between. CDR1 is SGHTA and CDR2 is FQGNSA in the germline V gene. DNA for the CDR3: TGTGCCAGCAGCTTATACTCCACCGGGGAGCTGTTTTTT. Its translation: CASSLYSTGELFF.

Only a few counts were recorded for this clonotype. The V and J genes are TRBV14 and TRBJ2-1; D may be TRBD2 (5 bases). The germline CDR1 and CDR2 sequences are SGHDN and FVKESK. This CDR3 comprises 16 residues. Trimming removed 1 base from V and 1 base from J, with 11 bases in between. CDR3 DNA: TGTGCCAGCAGCCAAGGGGAGAGGGTATCCTACAATGAGCAGTTCTTC. Translating it yields CASSQGERVSYNEQFF. The variable domain in full, with the rest retrieved from reference TRBV14 and TRBJ2-1, is EAGVTQFPSHSVIEKGQTVTLRCDPISGHDNLYWYRRVMGKEIKFLLHFVKESKQDESGMPNNRFLAERTGGTYSTLKVQPAELEDSGVYFCASSQGERVSYNEQFFGPGTRLTVL.

The CDR3 spells CASSAQTGTGHQETQYF. The CDR3 DNA reads TGTGCCAGCAGCGCCCAGACCGGGACAGGCCACCAAGAGACCCAGTACTTC. The chain has TRBV9 and TRBJ2-5; TRBD1 matches 8 bases. Trimming at V came to 3 bases and at J to 0 bases, leaving 10 bases not matched to a gene. In germline, CDR1 is SGDLS, CDR2 YYNGEE. The CDR3 has 17 residues.

This clonotype was seen a few times. The chain combines TRBV20-1 with TRBJ2-7; possible D gene TRBD1, 6 bases. The CDR3 contains 12 residues. Trimming removed 4 bases from V and 3 bases from J, with 10 bases in between. Germline V gives CDR1 DFQATT, CDR2 SNEGSKA (reference sequence). CDR3: CSANLGGYEQYV. DNA of the CDR3: TGCAGTGCTAACCTAGGGGGCTACGAGCAGTACGTC.

This clonotype was found a few times. This sequence joins TRBV9 and TRBJ2-3; D ambiguous. V was pared by 0 bases and J by 2 bases, with 7 bases between. The germline V gene has CDR1 SGDLS and CDR2 YYNGEE. The CDR3 is made up of 14 amino acids. The CDR3 loop is CASSVDQNTDTQYF. In DNA, the CDR3 is TGTGCCAGCAGCGTAGATCAAAACACAGATACGCAGTATTTT.

This clonotype occurred many times. V is TRBV4-3 and J is TRBJ2-2, with 12 bases that match TRBD2. Germline V gene data show CDR1 as LGHNA and CDR2 as YSLEER. This CDR3 contains 15 residues. V lost 1 base, J lost 6 bases, and 0 bases stayed unmatched. The CDR3 region has the DNA TGCGCCAGCAGCCAAGCTAGCGGGGGGGCCGGGGAGCTGTTTTTT. It specifies CASSQASGGAGELFF.

Many counts were recorded for this clonotype. The chain links TRBV7-9 to TRBJ2-1, with D possibly being TRBD1 or TRBD2 (5 bases each). Per germline, CDR1 SEHNR and CDR2 FQNEAQ (reference sequence). Trimming took 7 bases from V and 4 from J, leaving 14 bases between them. CDR3 length: 14 residues. DNA of the CDR3: TGTGCCAGCACGACCCGGGGCCCTTACAATGAGCAGTTCTTC. Protein product: CASTTRGPYNEQFF. The complete variable domain, with remaining parts taken from reference TRBV7-9 and TRBJ2-1, reads DTGVSQNPRHKITKRGQNVTFRCDPISEHNRLYWYRQTLGQGPEFLTYFQNEAQLEKSRLLSDRFSAERPKGSFSTLEIQRTEQGDSAMYLCASTTRGPYNEQFFGPGTRLTVL.

The gene calls are TRBV4-1 and TRBJ1-4; D is perhaps TRBD1 (5 bases). V dropped 3 bases and J dropped 3 bases, with 17 bases sitting between them. Germline CDR1 is MGHRA and CDR2 is YSYEKL. This CDR3 contains 17 residues. CDR3 region: CASSQGGWGSANEKLFF. The CDR3 DNA reads TGCGCCAGCAGCCAGGGGGGATGGGGCAGTGCTAATGAAAAACTGTTTTTT.

This clonotype has at least ten counts. This rearrangement joins TRBV11-2 to TRBJ2-7, with 8 bases matching TRBD1. Germline CDR1 reads SGHAT; CDR2 reads FQNNGV. The trim removed 5 bases at V and 6 bases at J, leaving 6 bases unmatched. The CDR3 totals 13 residues. In DNA form, the CDR3 reads TGTGCCAGCAGCACGACAGGGGTAGGCGAGCAGTACGTC. Translation gives CASSTTGVGEQYV.

This clonotype was picked up a small number of times. The V gene is TRBV19, the J gene TRBJ2-7; D might be TRBD1 (6 bases). From germline, CDR1 is LNHDA and CDR2 SQIVND (reference sequence). This CDR3 spans 15 amino acids. Trimming removed 6 bases from V and 0 bases from J, with 15 bases in between. CDR3: CASSPDRFTSYEQYV. CDR3 in DNA: TGTGCCAGTAGCCCTGACAGGTTTACCTCCTACGAGCAGTACGTC.

V and J are TRBV11-3 and TRBJ1-2; no definite D call. The length of the CDR3 is 13 residues. Trimming left V 5 bases short and J 4 bases short, with 11 bases between. Germline V gene sequence: CDR1 SGHNT, CDR2 YENEEA. CDR3 DNA: TGTGCCAGCAGCCCTGACCGAGCCTATGGCTACACCTTC. It translates to CASSPDRAYGYTF.

This clonotype was detected only a few times. The chain links TRBV6-1 to TRBJ2-1; 11 bases match TRBD2. Germline CDR1 reads MNHNS; CDR2 reads SASEGT. The CDR3 is 15 amino acids. The trim removed 5 bases at V and 9 bases at J, leaving 9 bases unmatched. Written as DNA, the CDR3 is TGTGCCAGCAGTCTAGCGGGGGGAGGTCGGGTTGAGCAGTTCTTC. This sequence encodes CASSLAGGGRVEQFF.

The rearrangement joins TRBV7-2 to TRBJ1-5, with D possibly TRBD1 on 5 matching bases. The germline CDR1 and CDR2 sequences are SGHTA and FQGNSA. Trimming shortened V by 5 bases and J by 9 bases, and 14 bases separated the two germline ends. The CDR3 runs to 13 residues. The CDR3 DNA reads TGTGCCAGCAGCCTGGGGGGGATCACGCCCCAGCATTTT. The encoded protein is CASSLGGITPQHF. The full variable domain, with the rest looked up from reference TRBV7-2 and TRBJ1-5, is GAGVSQSPSNKVTEKGKDVELRCDPISGHTALYWYRQSLGQGLEFLIYFQGNSAPDKSGLPSDRFSAERTGGSVSTLTIQRTQQEDSAVYLCASSLGGITPQHFGDGTRLSIL.

The chain has TRBV7-8 and TRBJ2-2; TRBD2 agrees at 7 bases. J was trimmed by 2 bases and V by 5 bases; bases with no gene match: 11. Germline lookup yields CDR1 SGHVS and CDR2 FQNEAQ. This CDR3 has 17 amino acids. CDR3 residues: CASSPLPTGGNTGELFF. CDR3 bases: TGTGCCAGCAGCCCCTTACCGACGGGAGGAAACACCGGGGAGCTGTTTTTT.

The rearrangement uses TRBV7-9 and TRBJ1-2, with D hard to call. This CDR3 has 14 residues. Germline-derived CDR1 and CDR2 are SEHNR and FQNEAQ (reference sequence). V was trimmed by 4 bases and J by 6 bases, leaving 15 bases between them. CDR3 protein: CASSSKMGFNGYTF. The CDR3 DNA is TGTGCCAGCAGCTCAAAAATGGGTTTTAATGGCTACACCTTC.

This clonotype has only a few counts. The chain couples TRBV6-1 to TRBJ2-5, with TRBD2 matching over 9 bases. V was clipped by 7 bases and J by 2 bases; unmatched bases: 5. The CDR3 extends over 14 amino acids. Germline values: CDR1 MNHNS, CDR2 SASEGT. The CDR3 sequence is CASTASGAQETQYF. The CDR3 region has the DNA TGTGCCAGCACGGCTAGCGGGGCTCAAGAGACCCAGTACTTC.

This clonotype was detected ten times or more. This rearrangement joins TRBV5-1 to TRBJ2-5; 7 nucleotides agree with TRBD1. Losses at the gene ends were 1 base for V and 1 base for J; bases not matched to a gene: 1. The V gene's germline CDR1 is SGHRS and CDR2 YFSETQ. The CDR3 runs to 14 residues. CDR3 sequence reads: CASSLRQGQETQYF. The CDR3 nucleotides read TGCGCCAGCAGCTTGCGACAGGGCCAAGAGACCCAGTACTTC. Together with reference TRBV5-1 and TRBJ2-5, the CDR3 gives the full variable domain: KAGVTQTPRYLIKTRGQQVTLSCSPISGHRSVSWYQQTPGQGLQFLFEYFSETQRNKGNFPGRFSGRQFSNSRSEMNVSTLELGDSALYLCASSLRQGQETQYFGPGTRLLVL.

This clonotype was seen at least ten times. This chain connects TRBV12-3 or TRBV12-4 to TRBJ2-2, with D tentatively TRBD1 (6 bases). Deletions cut 7 bases from V and 9 bases from J, with 18 bases between. This CDR3 is 14 amino acids long. CDR3 sequence: CASTPQGLARELFF. DNA of the CDR3: TGTGCCAGCACTCCGCAGGGGTTGGCGAGGGAGCTGTTTTTT.

The J gene is TRBJ2-5, the V gene TRBV29-1; D tentatively reads TRBD1 or TRBD2 (6 bases each). Trimming took 6 bases from V and 2 from J, leaving 16 bases between them. Looked up from germline, CDR1 is SQVTM and CDR2 is ANQGSEA. The CDR3 sequence is 14 residues long. The CDR3 here is CSVQRGVAQETQYF. CDR3 DNA sequence: TGCAGCGTCCAGAGGGGGGTAGCTCAAGAGACCCAGTACTTC.